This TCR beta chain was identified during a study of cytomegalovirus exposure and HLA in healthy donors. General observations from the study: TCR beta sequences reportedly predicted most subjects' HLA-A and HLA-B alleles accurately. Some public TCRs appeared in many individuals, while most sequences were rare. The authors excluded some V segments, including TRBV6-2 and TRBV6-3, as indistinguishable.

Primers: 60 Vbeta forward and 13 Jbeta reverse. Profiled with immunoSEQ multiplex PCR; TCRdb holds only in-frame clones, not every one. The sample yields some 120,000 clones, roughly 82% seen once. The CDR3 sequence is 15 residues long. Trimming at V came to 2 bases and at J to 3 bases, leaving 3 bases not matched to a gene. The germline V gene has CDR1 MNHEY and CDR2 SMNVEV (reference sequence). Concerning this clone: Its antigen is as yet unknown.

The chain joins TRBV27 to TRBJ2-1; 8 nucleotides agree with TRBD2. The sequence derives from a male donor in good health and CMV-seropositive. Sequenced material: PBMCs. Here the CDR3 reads CASSLAGGYYNEQFF. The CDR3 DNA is TGTGCCAGCAGTTTAGCGGGAGGATACTACAATGAGCAGTTCTTC.